These T cell receptor beta chains were read from a single sample in a study of blood T cell repertoires in COVID-19. Libraries were prepared by immunoSEQ multiplex PCR; TCRdb keeps only in-frame clonotypes and omits some of them. The sample consists of 140,000 to 150,000 clones, 70% to 90% of them appearing once. The sequenced sample was peripheral blood. The receptors shown here come from a woman aged 40 to 49 with active or convalescent COVID-19. Each CDR3 is given with its conserved first and last residue. The order of the fields is D gene, clone size, V gene, J gene, CDR3 protein, CDR3 DNA. A D gene is named only where the DNA matches it firmly. The listing skips clone size in some rows; elsewhere it reads once, few, many or a size class.

TRBD1	few	TRBV5-1	TRBJ2-7	CASSAGTGGNEQYF	TGCGCCAGCAGCGCCGGGACAGGGGGCAACGAGCAGTACTTC
TRBD1	NA	TRBV12-3/TRBV12-4	TRBJ2-7	CASSMGQLYEQYF	TGTGCCAGCAGTATGGGACAGCTGTACGAGCAGTACTTC
TRBD2	NA	TRBV5-1	TRBJ2-4	CASSPLAGEAKNIQYF	TGCGCCAGCAGCCCCTTAGCGGGAGAGGCCAAAAACATTCAGTACTTC
NA	NA	TRBV19	TRBJ1-1	CASSEGREDEAFF	TGTGCCAGTAGTGAGGGGAGGGAGGATGAAGCTTTCTTT
NA	NA	TRBV6-5	TRBJ2-3	CASSRDFSTDTQYF	TGTGCCAGCAGCCGGGACTTTAGCACAGATACGCAGTATTTT
TRBD1	NA	TRBV27	TRBJ2-7	CASSSMTGGPSYEQYF	TGTGCCAGCAGTTCCATGACAGGGGGCCCCTCCTACGAGCAGTACTTC
NA	NA	TRBV19	TRBJ1-5	CASSTFRGSNQPQHF	TGTGCCAGTAGTACCTTCCGGGGGAGCAATCAGCCCCAGCATTTT
NA	NA	TRBV19	TRBJ1-5	CASSIENFNQPQHF	TGTGCCAGTAGTATTGAAAACTTCAATCAGCCCCAGCATTTT
TRBD1	NA	TRBV5-3	TRBJ1-2	CARSWTDRGGYGYTF	TGTGCCAGAAGCTGGACGGACAGGGGAGGCTATGGCTACACCTTC
NA	NA	TRBV5-1	TRBJ2-3	CASSLGGLRDGTDTQYF	TGCGCCAGCAGCTTGGGAGGGCTGAGGGATGGCACAGATACGCAGTATTTT
NA	NA	TRBV30	TRBJ1-6	CAWSPGLDSPLHF	TGTGCCTGGAGTCCGGGACTCGATTCACCCCTCCACTTT
NA	NA	TRBV27	TRBJ2-6	CASSLYRSSSGANVLTF	TGTGCCAGCAGTTTATACAGGTCCAGCTCTGGGGCCAACGTCCTGACTTTC
NA	NA	TRBV11-1	TRBJ2-7	CASSARVNRYEQYF	TGTGCCAGCAGCGCCCGGGTTAATAGATACGAGCAGTACTTC
TRBD2	NA	TRBV18	TRBJ2-2	CASSLREGRTGELFF	TGTGCCAGCTCACTGAGGGAGGGCCGCACCGGGGAGCTGTTTTTT
TRBD1	NA	TRBV5-8	TRBJ1-5	CASRPRGLGNQPQHF	TGTGCCAGCCGCCCCAGGGGGTTGGGAAATCAGCCCCAGCATTTT
NA	NA	TRBV5-8	TRBJ2-3	CASSLRGTQYF	TGTGCCAGCAGCTTGAGGGGTACGCAGTATTTT
NA	NA	TRBV6-2/TRBV6-3	TRBJ1-2	CASSYPGGYGYTF	TGTGCCAGCAGTTATCCGGGGGGCTATGGCTACACCTTC
TRBD2	once	TRBV9	TRBJ2-3	CASSASGRDADTQYF	TGTGCCAGCAGCGCAAGCGGGAGGGATGCAGATACGCAGTATTTT
NA	once	TRBV24-1	TRBJ1-2	CATSDSGHNGYTF	TGTGCCACCAGTGATTCAGGACATAATGGCTACACCTTC
NA	NA	TRBV4-2	TRBJ1-4	CASSQAPGGHNEKLFF	TGTGCCAGCAGCCAAGCCCCCGGAGGGCATAATGAAAAACTGTTTTTT
TRBD2	NA	TRBV18	TRBJ2-3	CASSPRTSGSPSTDTQYF	TGTGCCAGCTCACCACGGACTAGCGGGTCCCCTAGCACAGATACGCAGTATTTT
TRBD2	NA	TRBV11-3	TRBJ2-2	CASSSGGANTGELFF	TGTGCCAGCAGCTCGGGGGGGGCGAACACCGGGGAGCTGTTTTTT
NA	NA	TRBV5-1	TRBJ1-5	CASSLAVGGSNQPQHF	TGCGCCAGCAGCTTGGCCGTGGGAGGAAGCAATCAGCCCCAGCATTTT
NA	NA	TRBV5-6	TRBJ1-5	CASSLAGVGSNQPQHF	TGTGCCAGCAGCTTGGCCGGGGTCGGGAGCAATCAGCCCCAGCATTTT
NA	NA	TRBV4-3	TRBJ1-1	CASSQKPTGITEAFF	TGCGCCAGCAGCCAGAAACCTACGGGGATAACTGAAGCTTTCTTT
NA	NA	TRBV6-5	TRBJ1-2	CASSYSADSYGYTF	TGTGCCAGCAGTTACTCCGCGGACAGCTATGGCTACACCTTC
NA	NA	TRBV6-6	TRBJ1-1	CASSYRQNTEAFF	TGTGCCAGCAGTTACCGACAGAACACTGAAGCTTTCTTT
NA	NA	TRBV30	TRBJ1-2	CASERGGYTF	TGTGCCTCCGAAAGGGGTGGCTACACCTTC
TRBD1	NA	TRBV10-3	TRBJ2-1	CAISGQGARNEQFF	TGTGCCATCTCGGGTCAGGGGGCGCGCAATGAGCAGTTCTTC
TRBD1	NA	TRBV6-5	TRBJ2-3	CASSSAAGTGADTQYF	TGTGCCAGCAGTTCGGCCGCCGGGACAGGGGCAGATACGCAGTATTTT
NA	NA	TRBV5-6	TRBJ2-2	CASSSEWRANTGELFF	TGTGCCAGCAGCTCGGAATGGCGGGCTAACACCGGGGAGCTGTTTTTT
NA	NA	TRBV28	TRBJ1-5	CASTFRGTDDQPQHF	TGTGCCAGCACCTTTAGGGGGACCGATGATCAGCCCCAGCATTTT
TRBD2	NA	TRBV18	TRBJ2-7	CASSPTGTSGIHEQYF	TGTGCCAGCTCCCCCACGGGGACTAGCGGGATCCACGAGCAGTACTTC
TRBD1	NA	TRBV28	TRBJ1-2	CASSFQGANYGYTF	TGTGCCAGCAGTTTCCAGGGGGCTAACTATGGCTACACCTTC
TRBD1	NA	TRBV30	TRBJ1-3	CAWGMDRGNTIYF	TGTGCCTGGGGTATGGACAGGGGAAACACCATATATTTT
TRBD2	NA	TRBV30	TRBJ2-7	CAWSALLAGISQQYF	TGTGCCTGGAGCGCCCTCCTAGCGGGCATCTCCCAGCAGTACTTC
NA	NA	TRBV12-3/TRBV12-4	TRBJ1-2	CASYERGRGYTF	TGTGCCAGCTACGAAAGGGGTAGGGGCTACACCTTC
TRBD1	NA	TRBV30	TRBJ1-5	CAWTPTGSFHQPQHF	TGTGCCTGGACCCCGACAGGGTCGTTCCATCAGCCCCAGCATTTT
NA	NA	TRBV12-1	TRBJ1-4	CASTLDREDEKLFF	TGTGCCAGCACCCTGGACAGGGAGGATGAAAAACTGTTTTTT
NA	once	TRBV3-1/TRBV3-2	TRBJ1-5	CASSQEGGGSSDNQPQHF	TGTGCCAGCAGCCAAGAGGGAGGAGGGAGCTCGGACAATCAGCCCCAGCATTTT
NA	NA	TRBV24-1	TRBJ2-7	CATSDRGGADEQYF	TGTGCCACCAGTGACCGAGGGGGAGCGGACGAGCAGTACTTC
NA	once	TRBV7-2	TRBJ2-7	CASTRDSSSYEQYF	TGTGCCAGCACCAGGGATAGCAGTTCCTACGAGCAGTACTTC
TRBD1	once	TRBV5-4	TRBJ1-1	CASSGGQGAGMNTEAFF	TGTGCCAGCAGCGGAGGACAGGGGGCGGGGATGAACACTGAAGCTTTCTTT
TRBD2	NA	TRBV5-1	TRBJ2-7	CASSLVGTSPYEQYF	TGCGCCAGCAGCTTGGTGGGGACTAGTCCTTACGAGCAGTACTTC
NA	NA	TRBV28	TRBJ2-1	CASSFTPRNEQFF	TGTGCCAGCAGTTTCACCCCGAGGAATGAGCAGTTCTTC
TRBD1	NA	TRBV6-1	TRBJ2-4	CASSERRRGWAGVAKNIQYF	TGTGCCAGCAGTGAACGGCGCAGGGGGTGGGCCGGGGTAGCCAAAAACATTCAGTACTTC
NA	NA	TRBV10-2	TRBJ1-6	CASRTGQGHNSPLHF	TGCGCCAGCAGAACAGGGCAGGGACATAATTCACCCCTCCACTTT
TRBD2	few	TRBV7-2	TRBJ2-2	CASSVGTSGGPITGELFF	TGTGCCAGCAGCGTCGGGACTAGCGGGGGGCCGATCACCGGGGAGCTGTTTTTT
NA	NA	TRBV9	TRBJ1-1	CASSVGEGGRWEAFF	TGTGCCAGCAGCGTAGGAGAGGGGGGGAGGTGGGAAGCTTTCTTT
TRBD2	NA	TRBV2	TRBJ2-1	CASRGEAGVYNEQFF	TGTGCCAGCCGGGGGGAAGCGGGGGTTTACAATGAGCAGTTCTTC
NA	NA	TRBV5-1	TRBJ1-1	CASSLGFTGKGTEAFF	TGCGCCAGCAGCTTGGGGTTTACAGGAAAGGGGACTGAAGCTTTCTTT
NA	once	TRBV2	TRBJ2-3	CASRQGLGSTDTQYF	TGTGCCAGCAGGCAAGGACTGGGGAGCACAGATACGCAGTATTTT
TRBD2	NA	TRBV4-3	TRBJ2-1	CASSQEGWTSGSNEQFF	TGCGCCAGCAGCCAAGAAGGGTGGACTAGCGGATCCAATGAGCAGTTCTTC
TRBD1	NA	TRBV5-1	TRBJ1-5	CASASFPGQSEPQHF	TGCGCCAGCGCATCTTTTCCGGGACAGTCCGAGCCCCAGCATTTT